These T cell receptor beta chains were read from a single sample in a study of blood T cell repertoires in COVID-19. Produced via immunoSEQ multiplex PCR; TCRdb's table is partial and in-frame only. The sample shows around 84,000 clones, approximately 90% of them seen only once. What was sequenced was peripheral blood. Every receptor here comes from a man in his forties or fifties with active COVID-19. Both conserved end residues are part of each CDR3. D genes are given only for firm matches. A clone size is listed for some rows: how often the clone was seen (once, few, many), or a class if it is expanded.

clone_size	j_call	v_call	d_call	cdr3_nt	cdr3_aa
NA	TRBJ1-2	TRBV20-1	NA	TGCAGTGCTGCCAGTAACGACTACACCTTC	CSAASNDYTF
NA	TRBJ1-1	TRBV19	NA	TGTGCCAGTAGTATTAAAGGGAGGAGGATGAACACTGAAGCTTTCTTT	CASSIKGRRMNTEAFF
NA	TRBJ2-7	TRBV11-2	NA	TGTGCCAGCAGTGGGACTCACGGGGGGACACCCTACGAGCAGTACTTC	CASSGTHGGTPYEQYF
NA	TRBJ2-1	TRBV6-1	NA	TGTGCCAGCAGTGAATTCGTATTAGCGAGAGGCAATGAGCAGTTCTTC	CASSEFVLARGNEQFF
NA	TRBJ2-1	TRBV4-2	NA	TGTGCCAGCAGCCAAGAGTGGGGACTGAACAACAATGAGCAGTTCTTC	CASSQEWGLNNNEQFF
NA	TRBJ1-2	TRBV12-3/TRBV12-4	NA	TGTGCCAGCAGTTTAACAGGATCCTATGGCTACACCTTC	CASSLTGSYGYTF
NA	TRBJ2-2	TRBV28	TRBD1	TGTGCCAGCACCCGGACAGGGGGGAACACCGGGGAGCTGTTTTTT	CASTRTGGNTGELFF
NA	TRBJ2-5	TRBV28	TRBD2	TGTGCCAGCAGTGCTCTCCTAGCGGTCCAAGAGACCCAGTACTTC	CASSALLAVQETQYF
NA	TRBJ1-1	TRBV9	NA	TGTGCCAGCAGCGTACAGGGCGGCACTGAAGCTTTCTTT	CASSVQGGTEAFF
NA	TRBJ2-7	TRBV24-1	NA	TGTGCCACCAGTGATCCCTCGACAGGTTCCTACGAGCAGTACTTC	CATSDPSTGSYEQYF
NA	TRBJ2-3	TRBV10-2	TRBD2	TGCGCCAGCAGCCAACTAGCGGGAGGGCCGAGGGCAGATACGCAGTATTTT	CASSQLAGGPRADTQYF
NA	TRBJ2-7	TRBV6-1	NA	TGTGCCAGCAGTGAAGTACGTCTTAAGACAGAAAGGTCCTACGAGCAGTACTTC	CASSEVRLKTERSYEQYF
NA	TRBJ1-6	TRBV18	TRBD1	TGTGCCAGCTCCCGGGACAGGGGGGGTTCACCCCTCCACTTT	CASSRDRGGSPLHF
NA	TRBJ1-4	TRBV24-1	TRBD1	TGTGCCACCAGATTGGGACAGGGCGGTGAAAAACTGTTTTTT	CATRLGQGGEKLFF
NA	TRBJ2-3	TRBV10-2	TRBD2	TGCGCCAGCACGCGACTAGCGGGAAGCACAGATACGCAGTATTTT	CASTRLAGSTDTQYF
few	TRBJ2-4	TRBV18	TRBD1	TGTGCCAGCTCACCCCAATCGACAGGGGACGGAAACATTCAGTACTTC	CASSPQSTGDGNIQYF
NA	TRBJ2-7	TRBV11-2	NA	TGTGCCAGCAGCACTCTCAGGGCCTACGAGCAGTACTTC	CASSTLRAYEQYF
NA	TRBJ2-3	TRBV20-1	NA	TGCAGTGCTAGCAGGGGAGATACGCAGTATTTT	CSASRGDTQYF
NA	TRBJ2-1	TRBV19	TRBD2	TGTGCCAGTAGTATTAGCGGGAGCTCCTACAATGAGCAGTTCTTC	CASSISGSSYNEQFF
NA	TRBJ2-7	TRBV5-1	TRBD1	TGCGCCAGCAGCCCGGGACAGGGGAATATGTACGAGCAGTACTTC	CASSPGQGNMYEQYF
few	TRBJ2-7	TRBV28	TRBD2	TGTGCCAGCAGTTCTGGGGCGGGAGCGGTCGACGAGCAGTACTTC	CASSSGAGAVDEQYF
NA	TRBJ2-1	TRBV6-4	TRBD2	TGTGCCAGCAGTCTTGTAGCGGGAGGGCCTAGGGATGAGCAGTTCTTC	CASSLVAGGPRDEQFF
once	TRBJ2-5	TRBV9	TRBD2	TGTGCCAGCAGCGAGGGACTAGCGGGAGTGGAGACCCAGTACTTC	CASSEGLAGVETQYF
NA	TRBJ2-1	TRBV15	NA	TGTGCCACCAGCAGAGCCCTCGGACAGTCCTACAATGAGCAGTTCTTC	CATSRALGQSYNEQFF
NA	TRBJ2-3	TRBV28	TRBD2	TGTGCCAGTGAACTAGCGGGAGTATGGAATACGCAGTATTTT	CASELAGVWNTQYF
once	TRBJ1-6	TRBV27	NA	TGTGCCAGCACCCCCGGACAGACTAATTCACCCCTCCACTTT	CASTPGQTNSPLHF
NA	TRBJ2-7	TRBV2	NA	TGTGCCAGCAGTGAGGCAGCCTACGAGCAGTACTTC	CASSEAAYEQYF
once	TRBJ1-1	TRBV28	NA	TGTGCCAGCATCCACCCACCGGGGGTGAAAGCTTTCTTT	CASIHPPGVKAFF
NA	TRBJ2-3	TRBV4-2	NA	TGTGCCAGCAGCCAAGATAGGAGGAACACAGATACGCAGTATTTT	CASSQDRRNTDTQYF
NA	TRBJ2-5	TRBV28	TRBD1	TGTGCCAGCAGCATTCTCGGGACAGGGGATTTCCAAGAGACCCAGTACTTC	CASSILGTGDFQETQYF
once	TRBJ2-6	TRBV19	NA	TGTGCCAGCAAGAAAGGGGGTCCTGGGGCCAACGTCCTGACTTTC	CASKKGGPGANVLTF
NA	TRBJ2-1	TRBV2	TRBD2	TGTGCCAGCAGAAATAGCGGGGGGAAATACAATGAGCAGTTCTTC	CASRNSGGKYNEQFF
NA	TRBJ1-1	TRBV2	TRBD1	TGTGCCAGCGGAGAACCGGGACAGGGGCCCACTGAAGCTTTCTTT	CASGEPGQGPTEAFF
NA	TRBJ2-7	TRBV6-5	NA	TGTGCCAGCAGAGCCGTGGACAGCTACGAGCAGTACTTC	CASRAVDSYEQYF
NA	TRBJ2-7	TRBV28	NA	TGTGCCAGCAGCCAGCGGTGGGGCTCCTACGAGCAGTACTTC	CASSQRWGSYEQYF
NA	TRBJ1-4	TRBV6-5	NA	TGTGCCAGCAGTTACTCTGGGCGGGCAACTAATGAAAAACTGTTTTTT	CASSYSGRATNEKLFF
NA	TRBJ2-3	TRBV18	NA	TGTGCCAGCTCACTTTCGATGGGCCCGAAGGCGGATACGCAGTATTTT	CASSLSMGPKADTQYF